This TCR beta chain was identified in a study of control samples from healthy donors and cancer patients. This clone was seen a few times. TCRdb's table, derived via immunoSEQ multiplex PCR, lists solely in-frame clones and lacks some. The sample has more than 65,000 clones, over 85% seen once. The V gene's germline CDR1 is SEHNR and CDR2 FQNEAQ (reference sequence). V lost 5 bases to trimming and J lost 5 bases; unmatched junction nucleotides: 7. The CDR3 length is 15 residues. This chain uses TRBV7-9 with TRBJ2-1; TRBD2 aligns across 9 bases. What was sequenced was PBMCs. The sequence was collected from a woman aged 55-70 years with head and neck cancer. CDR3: CASSRMIAGDNEQFF. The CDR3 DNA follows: TGTGCCAGCAGCCGGATGATAGCGGGGGACAATGAGCAGTTCTTC.